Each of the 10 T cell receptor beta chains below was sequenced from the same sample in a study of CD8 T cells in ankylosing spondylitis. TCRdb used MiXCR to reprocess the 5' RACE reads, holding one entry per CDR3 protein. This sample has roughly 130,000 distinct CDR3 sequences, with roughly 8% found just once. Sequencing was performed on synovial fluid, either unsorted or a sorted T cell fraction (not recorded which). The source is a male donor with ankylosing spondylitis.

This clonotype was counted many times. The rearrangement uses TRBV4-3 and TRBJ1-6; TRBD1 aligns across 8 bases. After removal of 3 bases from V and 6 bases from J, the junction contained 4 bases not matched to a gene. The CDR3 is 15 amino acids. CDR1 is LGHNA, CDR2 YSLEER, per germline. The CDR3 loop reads CASSHNDRGNSPLHF. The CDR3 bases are TGCGCCAGCAGCCATAATGACAGGGGTAATTCACCCCTCCACTTT.

CDR3 in DNA: TGCAGTGCTAGGCCCATCGGGCTAGAGATCGGGGAGCTGTTTTTT. It encodes CSARPIGLEIGELFF. The chain employs TRBV20-1 and TRBJ2-2, with D uncertain. Germline assignment: CDR1 DFQATT and CDR2 SNEGSKA (reference sequence). The CDR3 runs 15 residues. V was clipped by 3 bases and J by 7 bases, with 18 bases between them.

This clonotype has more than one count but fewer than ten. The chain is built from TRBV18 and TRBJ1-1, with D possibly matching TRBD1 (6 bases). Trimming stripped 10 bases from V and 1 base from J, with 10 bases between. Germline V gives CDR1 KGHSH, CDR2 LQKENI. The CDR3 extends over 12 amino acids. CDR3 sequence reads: CATRTANTEAFF. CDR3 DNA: TGTGCCACCAGGACAGCGAACACTGAAGCTTTCTTT.

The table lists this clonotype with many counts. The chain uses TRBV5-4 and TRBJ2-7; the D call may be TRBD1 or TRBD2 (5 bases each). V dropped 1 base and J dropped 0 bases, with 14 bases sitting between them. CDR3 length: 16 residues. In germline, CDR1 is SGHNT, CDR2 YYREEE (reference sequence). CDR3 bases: TGTGCCAGCAGCTTGCTAGGGACGCGGAGCTCCTACGAGCAGTACTTC. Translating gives CASSLLGTRSSYEQYF.

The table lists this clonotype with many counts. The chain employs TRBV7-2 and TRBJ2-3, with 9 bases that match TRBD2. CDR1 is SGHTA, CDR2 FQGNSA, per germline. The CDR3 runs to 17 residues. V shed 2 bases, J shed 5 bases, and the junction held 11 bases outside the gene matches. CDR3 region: CASSLQVAGGPRDTQYF. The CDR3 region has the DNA TGTGCCAGCAGCTTACAGGTGGCGGGAGGGCCACGAGATACGCAGTATTTT. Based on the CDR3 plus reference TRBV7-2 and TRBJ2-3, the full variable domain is GAGVSQSPSNKVTEKGKDVELRCDPISGHTALYWYRQSLGQGLEFLIYFQGNSAPDKSGLPSDRFSAERTGGSVSTLTIQRTQQEDSAVYLCASSLQVAGGPRDTQYFGPGTRLTVL.

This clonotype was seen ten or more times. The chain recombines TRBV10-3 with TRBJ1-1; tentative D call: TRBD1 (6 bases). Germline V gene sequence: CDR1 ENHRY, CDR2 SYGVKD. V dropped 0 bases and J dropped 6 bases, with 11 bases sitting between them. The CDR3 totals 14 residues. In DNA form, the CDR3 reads TGTGCCATCAGTGAGTCCGGGGGCACCGCTGAAGCTTTCTTT. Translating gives CAISESGGTAEAFF.

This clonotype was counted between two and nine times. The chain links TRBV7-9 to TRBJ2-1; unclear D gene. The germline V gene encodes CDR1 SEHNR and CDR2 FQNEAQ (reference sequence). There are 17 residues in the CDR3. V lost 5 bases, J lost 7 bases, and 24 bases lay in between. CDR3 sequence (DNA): TGTGCCAGCAGCCCGCTAGTGTTGGTGGGCCTGAAGAATGAGCAGTTCTTC. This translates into CASSPLVLVGLKNEQFF.

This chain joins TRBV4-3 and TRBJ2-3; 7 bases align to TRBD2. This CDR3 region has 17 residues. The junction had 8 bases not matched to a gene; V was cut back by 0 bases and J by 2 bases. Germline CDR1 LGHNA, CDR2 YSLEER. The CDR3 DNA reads TGCGCCAGCAGCCAAGATGGCGGGAGAGGGGTCACAGATACGCAGTATTTT. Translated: CASSQDGGRGVTDTQYF.

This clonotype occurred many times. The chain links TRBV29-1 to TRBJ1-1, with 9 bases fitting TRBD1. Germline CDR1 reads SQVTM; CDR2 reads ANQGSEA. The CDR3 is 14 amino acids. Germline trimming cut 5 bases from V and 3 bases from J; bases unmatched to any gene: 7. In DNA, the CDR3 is TGCAGCGTTCAACGGGACAGGGAGGACACTGAAGCTTTCTTT. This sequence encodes CSVQRDREDTEAFF.

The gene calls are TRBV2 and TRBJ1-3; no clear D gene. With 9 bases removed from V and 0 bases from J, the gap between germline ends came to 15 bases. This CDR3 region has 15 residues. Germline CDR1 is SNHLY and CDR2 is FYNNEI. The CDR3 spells CASTDGVLSGNTIYF. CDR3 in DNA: TGTGCCAGTACCGACGGAGTGCTCTCTGGAAACACCATATATTTT.